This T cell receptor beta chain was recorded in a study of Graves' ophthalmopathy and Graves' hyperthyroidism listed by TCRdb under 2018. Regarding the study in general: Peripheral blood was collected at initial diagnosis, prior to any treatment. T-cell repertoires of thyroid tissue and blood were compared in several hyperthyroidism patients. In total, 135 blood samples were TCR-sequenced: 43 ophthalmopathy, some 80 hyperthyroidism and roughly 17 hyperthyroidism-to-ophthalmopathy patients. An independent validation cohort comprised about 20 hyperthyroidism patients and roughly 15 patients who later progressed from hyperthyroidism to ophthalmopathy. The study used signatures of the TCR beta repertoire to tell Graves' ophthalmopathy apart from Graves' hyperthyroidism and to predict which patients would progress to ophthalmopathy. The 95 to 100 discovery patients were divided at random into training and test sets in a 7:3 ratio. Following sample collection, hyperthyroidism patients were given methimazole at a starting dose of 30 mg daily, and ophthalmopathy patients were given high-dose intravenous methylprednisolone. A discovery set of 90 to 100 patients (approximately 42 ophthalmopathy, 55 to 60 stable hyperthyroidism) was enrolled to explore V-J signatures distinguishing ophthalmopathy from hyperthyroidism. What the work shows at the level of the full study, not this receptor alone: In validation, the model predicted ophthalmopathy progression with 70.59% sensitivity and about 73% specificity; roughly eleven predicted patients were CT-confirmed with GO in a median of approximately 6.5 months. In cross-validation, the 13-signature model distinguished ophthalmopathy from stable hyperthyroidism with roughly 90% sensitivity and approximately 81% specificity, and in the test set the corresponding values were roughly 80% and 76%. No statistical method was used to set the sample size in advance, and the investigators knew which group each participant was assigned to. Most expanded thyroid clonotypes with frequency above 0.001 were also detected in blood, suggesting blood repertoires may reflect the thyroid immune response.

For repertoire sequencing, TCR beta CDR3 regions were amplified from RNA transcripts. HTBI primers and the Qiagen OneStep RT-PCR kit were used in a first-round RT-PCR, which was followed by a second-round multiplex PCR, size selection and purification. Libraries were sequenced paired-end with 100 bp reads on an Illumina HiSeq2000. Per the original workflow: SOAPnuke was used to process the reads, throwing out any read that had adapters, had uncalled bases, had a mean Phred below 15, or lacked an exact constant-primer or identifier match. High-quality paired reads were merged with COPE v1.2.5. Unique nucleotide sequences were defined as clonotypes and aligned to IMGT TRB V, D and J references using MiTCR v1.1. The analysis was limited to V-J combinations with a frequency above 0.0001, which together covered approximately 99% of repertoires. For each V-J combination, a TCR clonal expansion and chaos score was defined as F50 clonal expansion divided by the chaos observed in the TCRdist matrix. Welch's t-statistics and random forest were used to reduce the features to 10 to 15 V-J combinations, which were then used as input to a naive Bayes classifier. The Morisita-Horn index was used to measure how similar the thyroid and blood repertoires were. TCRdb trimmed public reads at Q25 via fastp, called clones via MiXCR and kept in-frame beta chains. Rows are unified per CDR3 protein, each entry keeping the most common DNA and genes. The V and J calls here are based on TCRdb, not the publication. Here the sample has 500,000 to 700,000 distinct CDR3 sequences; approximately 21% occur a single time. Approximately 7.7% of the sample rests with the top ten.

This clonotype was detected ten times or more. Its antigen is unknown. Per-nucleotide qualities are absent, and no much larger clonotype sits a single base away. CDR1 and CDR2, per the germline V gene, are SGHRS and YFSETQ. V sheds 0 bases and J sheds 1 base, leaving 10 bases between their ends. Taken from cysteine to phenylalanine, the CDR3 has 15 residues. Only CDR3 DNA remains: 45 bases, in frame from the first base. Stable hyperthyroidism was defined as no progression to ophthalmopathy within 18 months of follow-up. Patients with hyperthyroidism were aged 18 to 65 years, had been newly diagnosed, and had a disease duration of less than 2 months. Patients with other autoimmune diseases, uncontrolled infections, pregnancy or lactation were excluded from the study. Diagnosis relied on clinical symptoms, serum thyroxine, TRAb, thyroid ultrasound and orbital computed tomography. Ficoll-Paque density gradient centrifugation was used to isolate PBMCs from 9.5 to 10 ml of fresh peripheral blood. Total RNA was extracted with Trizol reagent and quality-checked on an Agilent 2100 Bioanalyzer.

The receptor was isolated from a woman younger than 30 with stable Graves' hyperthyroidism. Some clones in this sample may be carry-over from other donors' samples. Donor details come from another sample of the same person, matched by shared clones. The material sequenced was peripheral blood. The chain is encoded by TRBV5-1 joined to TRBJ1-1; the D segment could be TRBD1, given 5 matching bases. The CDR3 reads CASSLVSGSNTEAFF. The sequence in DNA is TGCGCCAGCAGCTTGGTTTCAGGGTCGAACACTGAAGCTTTCTTT.